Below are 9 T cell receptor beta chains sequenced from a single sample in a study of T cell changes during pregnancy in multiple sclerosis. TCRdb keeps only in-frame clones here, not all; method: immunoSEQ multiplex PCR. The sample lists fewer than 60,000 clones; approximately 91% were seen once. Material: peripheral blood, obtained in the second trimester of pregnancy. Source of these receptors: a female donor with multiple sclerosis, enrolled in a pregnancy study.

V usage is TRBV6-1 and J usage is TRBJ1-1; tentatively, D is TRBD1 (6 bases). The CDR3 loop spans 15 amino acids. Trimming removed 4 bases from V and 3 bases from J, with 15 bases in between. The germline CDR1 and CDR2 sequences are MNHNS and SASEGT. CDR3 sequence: CASSGGGAVDTEAFF. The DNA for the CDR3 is TGTGCCAGCAGTGGCGGGGGGGCCGTTGACACTGAAGCTTTCTTT.

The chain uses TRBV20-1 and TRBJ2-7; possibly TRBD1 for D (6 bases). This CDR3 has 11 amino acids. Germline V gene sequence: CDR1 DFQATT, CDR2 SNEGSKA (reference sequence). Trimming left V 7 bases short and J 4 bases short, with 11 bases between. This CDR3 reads CSVDRSYEQYF. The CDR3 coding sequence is TGCAGTGTCGACAGGAGTTACGAGCAGTACTTC.

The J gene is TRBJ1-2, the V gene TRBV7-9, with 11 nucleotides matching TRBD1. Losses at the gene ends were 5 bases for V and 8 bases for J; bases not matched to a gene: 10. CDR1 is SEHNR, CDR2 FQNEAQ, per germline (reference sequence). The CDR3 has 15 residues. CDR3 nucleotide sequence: TGTGCCAGCAGCCCAATTGGGACAGGGGGGCTCGGCTACACCTTC. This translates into CASSPIGTGGLGYTF.

CDR3 region: CASSRTSGGERQYF. The CDR3 DNA is TGCGCCAGCAGCCGGACTAGCGGGGGGGAAAGGCAGTACTTC. The chain has TRBV4-1 and TRBJ2-7, with 15 bases identical to TRBD2. Germline values: CDR1 MGHRA, CDR2 YSYEKL. Trimming took 4 bases from V and 9 from J; bases not matched to a gene: 4. CDR3 length: 14 residues.

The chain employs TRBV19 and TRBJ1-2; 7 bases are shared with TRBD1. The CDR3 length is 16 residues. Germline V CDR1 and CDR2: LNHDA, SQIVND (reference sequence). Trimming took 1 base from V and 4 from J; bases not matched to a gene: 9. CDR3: CASSIVLTGQFYGYTF. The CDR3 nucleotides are TGTGCCAGTAGTATAGTACTCACGGGACAGTTCTATGGCTACACCTTC.

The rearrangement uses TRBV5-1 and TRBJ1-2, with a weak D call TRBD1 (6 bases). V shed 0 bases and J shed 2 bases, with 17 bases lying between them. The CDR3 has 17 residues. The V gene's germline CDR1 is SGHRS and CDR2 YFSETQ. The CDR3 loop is CASSLGGRPRGNYGYTF. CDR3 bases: TGCGCCAGCAGCTTGGGAGGACGTCCAAGGGGGAACTATGGCTACACCTTC.

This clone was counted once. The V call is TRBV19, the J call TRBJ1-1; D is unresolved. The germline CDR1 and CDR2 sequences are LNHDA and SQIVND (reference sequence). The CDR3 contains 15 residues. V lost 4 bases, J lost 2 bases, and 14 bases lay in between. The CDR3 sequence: CASSSLGSLNTEAFF. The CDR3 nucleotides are TGTGCCAGTAGTAGTTTGGGCAGTTTAAACACTGAAGCTTTCTTT.

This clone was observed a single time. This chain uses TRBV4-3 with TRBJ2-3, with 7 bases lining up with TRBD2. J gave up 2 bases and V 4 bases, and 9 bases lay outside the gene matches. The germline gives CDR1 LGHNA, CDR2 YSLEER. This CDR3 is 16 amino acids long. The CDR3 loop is CASSPHGLAATDTQYF. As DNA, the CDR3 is TGCGCCAGCAGCCCCCACGGGCTAGCGGCCACAGATACGCAGTATTTT.

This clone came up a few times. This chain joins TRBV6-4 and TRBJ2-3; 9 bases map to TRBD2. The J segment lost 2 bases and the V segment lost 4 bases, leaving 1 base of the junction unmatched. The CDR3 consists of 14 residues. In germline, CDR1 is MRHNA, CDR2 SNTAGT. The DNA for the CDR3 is TGTGCCAGCAGTGGCGGGGGGGCCACAGATACGCAGTATTTT. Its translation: CASSGGGATDTQYF.